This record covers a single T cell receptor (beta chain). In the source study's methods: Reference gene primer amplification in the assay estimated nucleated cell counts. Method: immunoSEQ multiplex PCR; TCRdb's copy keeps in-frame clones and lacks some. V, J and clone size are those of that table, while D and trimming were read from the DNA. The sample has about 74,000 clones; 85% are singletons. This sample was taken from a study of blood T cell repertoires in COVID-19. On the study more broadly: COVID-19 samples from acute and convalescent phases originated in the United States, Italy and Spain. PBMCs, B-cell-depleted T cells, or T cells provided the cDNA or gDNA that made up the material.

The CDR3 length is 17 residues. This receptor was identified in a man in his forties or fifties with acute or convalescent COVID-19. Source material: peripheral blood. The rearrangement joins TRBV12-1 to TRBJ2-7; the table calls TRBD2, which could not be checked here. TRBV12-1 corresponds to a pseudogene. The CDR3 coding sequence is TGTGCCAGCAGCTTTAAACTAGCGGGGATAAGCTCCTACGAGCAGTACGTC. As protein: CASSFKLAGISSYEQYV.